Below are 15 T cell receptor beta chains sequenced from a single sample in a study of T cells in Graves' hyperthyroidism and ophthalmopathy. RNA transcripts provided the source from which TCR beta CDR3 regions were amplified. An initial round of RT-PCR targeting the TCR CDR3 relied on the HTBI primer set. MiXCR, run by TCRdb on the multiplex PCR reads, gives a single entry per CDR3 protein. In the table there are 550,000 to 800,000 distinct CDR3 sequences, about 15% of which are singletons. Sequencing was done on a sample of blood. These receptors all come from a man younger than 35 with Graves' hyperthyroidism.

This clonotype was counted ten times or more. This chain links TRBV25-1 with TRBJ1-2, with D uncertain. Germline V gives CDR1 MGHDK, CDR2 SYGVNS. The CDR3 has 13 residues. Trimming shortened V by 3 bases and J by 8 bases, and 13 bases separated the two germline ends. The chain's CDR3 is CASSDSLLDGYTF. DNA of the CDR3: TGTGCCAGCAGTGACAGCCTGCTGGACGGCTACACCTTC.

This clonotype was seen only a few times. V is TRBV7-9 and J is TRBJ2-1; D remains ambiguous. The CDR3 length is 15 residues. V dropped 5 bases and J dropped 0 bases, with 11 bases sitting between them. In germline, CDR1 is SEHNR, CDR2 FQNEAQ (reference sequence). The CDR3 loop is CASSPLSPSYNEQFF. For the CDR3, the DNA is TGTGCCAGCAGCCCCCTCAGCCCCTCCTACAATGAGCAGTTCTTC. Together with reference TRBV7-9 and TRBJ2-1, the CDR3 gives the full variable domain: DTGVSQNPRHKITKRGQNVTFRCDPISEHNRLYWYRQTLGQGPEFLTYFQNEAQLEKSRLLSDRFSAERPKGSFSTLEIQRTEQGDSAMYLCASSPLSPSYNEQFFGPGTRLTVL.

This clonotype was picked up a small number of times. The CDR3 DNA reads as TGTGCCAGCAGTGAAAGCGGGGGCAGGGCTTTCTTT. This translates into CASSESGGRAFF. This rearrangement joins TRBV25-1 to TRBJ1-1, with D maybe TRBD1 (6 bases). With 2 bases removed from V and 11 bases from J, the gap between germline ends came to 12 bases. The CDR3 totals 12 residues. Germline loops: CDR1 MGHDK, CDR2 SYGVNS. The whole variable domain, remainder taken from reference TRBV25-1 and TRBJ1-1, is EADIYQTPRYLVIGTGKKITLECSQTMGHDKMYWYQQDPGMELHLIHYSYGVNSTEKGDLSSESTVSRIRTEHFPLTLESARPSHTSQYLCASSESGGRAFFGQGTRLTVV.

This clonotype was observed many times. This chain connects TRBV18 to TRBJ1-1, with D possibly TRBD1 on 5 matching bases. The CDR3 extends over 14 amino acids. From germline, CDR1 is KGHSH and CDR2 LQKENI. The germline V and J ends were trimmed by 2 bases and 5 bases, with 12 bases remaining between them. The CDR3 DNA follows: TGTGCCAGCTCACCAGCGGAGGGGCCAACTGAAGCTTTCTTT. This gives the protein CASSPAEGPTEAFF.

The table lists this clonotype with many counts. The V call is TRBV7-8, the J call TRBJ2-2, with 7 bases lining up with TRBD2. The germline V gene has CDR1 SGHVS and CDR2 FQNEAQ. Trimming removed 5 bases from V and 6 bases from J; junction bases left unmatched: 9. This CDR3 region has 15 residues. CDR3 in amino acids: CASSRKGLSAGELFF. In DNA, the CDR3 is TGTGCCAGCAGCAGAAAGGGACTATCCGCCGGGGAGCTGTTTTTT.

This clonotype was detected only a few times. The V and J genes are TRBV10-3 and TRBJ1-2; D is possibly TRBD1 (6 bases). Trimming left V 2 bases short and J 6 bases short, with 22 bases between. Germline V gene sequence: CDR1 ENHRY, CDR2 SYGVKD. The CDR3 runs 17 residues. The CDR3 protein is CAISESPPPGGSDGYTF. CDR3 DNA: TGTGCCATCAGTGAGAGCCCCCCCCCGGGGGGCAGCGATGGCTACACCTTC.

The J gene is TRBJ1-5, the V gene TRBV28; D call uncertain. Germline lookup yields CDR1 MDHEN and CDR2 SYDVKM. The CDR3 is 13 residues long. Trimming left V 5 bases short and J 3 bases short, with 8 bases between. The CDR3 reads CASSRRVNQPQHF. CDR3 DNA: TGTGCCAGCAGTCGACGGGTCAATCAGCCCCAGCATTTT.

The chain carries TRBV6-1 and TRBJ1-1; D unresolved. Germline CDR1 and CDR2: MNHNS and SASEGT. V was cut by 6 bases and J by 2 bases, with 10 bases left in between. The CDR3 runs 13 residues. The CDR3 nucleotides read TGTGCCAGCAGCGTTACAAAAAACACTGAAGCTTTCTTT. Residues: CASSVTKNTEAFF.

This chain connects TRBV25-1 to TRBJ2-7; 7 bases are a match to TRBD2. V shed 8 bases, J shed 12 bases, and the junction held 19 bases outside the gene matches. This CDR3 is 14 amino acids long. Germline V gene lookup returns CDR1 MGHDK and CDR2 SYGVNS. The CDR3 is CASQSPTSSRSLYF. The CDR3 coding sequence is TGTGCCAGCCAAAGCCCGACTAGCAGCCGCTCGCTGTACTTC.

The chain carries TRBV5-4 and TRBJ2-5, with a tentative D call TRBD2 (6 bases). Trimming left V 0 bases short and J 5 bases short, with 11 bases between. The CDR3 loop spans 14 amino acids. In germline, CDR1 is SGHNT, CDR2 YYREEE (reference sequence). For the CDR3, the DNA is TGTGCCAGCAGCTTGGCCCAACGGGAGGAGACCCAGTACTTC. Translated, it gives CASSLAQREETQYF.

This clonotype was seen only a few times. The V call is TRBV20-1, the J call TRBJ1-1; D call uncertain. The CDR3 consists of 15 residues. Germline lookup yields CDR1 DFQATT and CDR2 SNEGSKA (reference sequence). V gave up 0 bases and J gave up 3 bases, with 14 bases separating them. The CDR3 nucleotides read TGCAGTGCTAGAGATTTTAGGGTTGGGGACACTGAAGCTTTCTTT. This codes for CSARDFRVGDTEAFF.

A remark on this clonotype: A much larger clone is a single base away; this may be a read error. The CDR3 loop reads CASSLRGAAVVGNEQYF. The CDR3 DNA is TGTGCCAGCAGTCTCCGGGGAGCGGCGGTGGTGGGCAATGAGCAGTACTTC. This rearrangement joins TRBV28 to TRBJ2-1; maybe TRBD2 (5 bases). The J call may be in error: the DNA end matches TRBJ2-7 better. Per the germline V gene, CDR1 is MDHEN and CDR2 is SYDVKM. This CDR3 is built from 17 residues.

This clonotype was counted many times. The chain recombines TRBV18 with TRBJ2-5, with TRBD1 matching 8 bases. V lost 3 bases and J lost 4; bases outside the gene matches: 10. Germline CDR1 reads KGHSH; CDR2 reads LQKENI. The CDR3 is made up of 16 amino acids. The CDR3 sequence: CASSPGPGGKGETQYF. CDR3 bases: TGTGCCAGCTCACCTGGTCCAGGGGGCAAGGGAGAGACCCAGTACTTC.

This clonotype turned up a few times. The junction departs from germline at one end; a sequencing error may be responsible. The chain has TRBV28 and TRBJ1-5; 7 bases are shared with TRBD1. The length of the CDR3 is 16 residues. Germline CDR1 MDHEN, CDR2 SYDVKM. CDR3 loop: CASSSTDRVSHQPQHF. The DNA for the CDR3 is TGTGCCAGCAGCTCTACCGACAGGGTTAGCCATCAGCCCCAGCATTTT.

This clonotype appeared a few times. This chain joins TRBV20-1 and TRBJ2-1; 13 nucleotides align to TRBD2. The CDR3 runs 16 residues. CDR1 and CDR2 from the germline V gene are DFQATT and SNEGSKA (reference sequence). Unmatched junction bases numbered 12, after V lost 5 bases and J lost 8 bases. CDR3: CSAAPDTSGRVHEQFF. In DNA form, the CDR3 reads TGCAGTGCTGCACCCGACACTAGCGGGAGGGTCCATGAGCAGTTCTTC.